This T cell receptor beta chain was sequenced during a study of identical twins (dated by TCRdb to the mid-2010s). General notes on the study: The study deep-sequenced TCR alpha and beta repertoires from monozygotic twins, unrelated adults of various ages and cord blood to test whether fetal clonotypes persist. To rule out contamination, replicate twin experiments were performed at different times with different library preparation protocols. Overall study results and their limits: Compared with coincidental sharing between unrelated individuals, out-of-frame TCR alpha sequences shared between twins showed an excess of sequences with low generation probability. Excess twin sharing in beta out-of-frame sequences was weaker because fewer shared sequences lowered the signal-to-noise ratio. Invariant T cells such as MAIT and iNKT could partly confound zero-insertion analyses, though diverse VJ usage argued against this for most clonotypes. Recombination models systematically underestimated out-of-frame TCR alpha sharing in monozygotic twins but agreed with sharing between unrelated individuals. Fewer insertions were carried by abundant cord blood beta clonotypes; a weaker similar trend was observed in young adult naive repertoires, while no such trend was observed in memory repertoires. Because the same donors could not be followed over many years, conclusions were based on cross-sectional statistical analysis.

On this clonotype itself: No antigen is known for it. Qualities for individual bases were not recorded, and no much larger clone is one base off.

From a lookup of the germline V gene, CDR1 and CDR2 are SGHTA and FQGNSA. From cysteine to phenylalanine, the CDR3 is 12 amino acids long. The retained sequence is limited to the CDR3, 36 bases, with the frame set at the first base. V and J lose 2 bases and 6 bases, and a span of 8 bases separates them. Every donor was a healthy Caucasian. The twin cohort comprised three pairs of female monozygotic twins, all aged roughly 18 to 29 years. Peripheral blood mononuclear cells were used as the source from which RNA for TCR libraries was isolated. Library preparation used 5' RACE. This sample was sequenced with an Illumina HiSeq 2000. Template switching introduced a universal primer binding site; the final cDNA contained a unique molecular identifier, enabling accurate counting of TCR cDNA molecules. First-strand cDNA for TCR alpha and beta chains was synthesized from specific primers in the conserved constant-segment region. To control for contamination, each cDNA library was double barcoded with a SMART-Mk sample barcode plus Illumina barcodes. TruSeq adapter sequences along with Illumina sample barcodes were introduced in two successive PCR steps. Sequencing of the TCR alpha and beta cDNA libraries was done on the Illumina HiSeq platform using custom primers. As for the authors' bioinformatics: Unique molecular identifiers were extracted from raw reads with MiGEC, and CDR3 positions were determined with MiXCR. Recombination models were inferred per individual with the repgenHMM and IGoR tools using an EM algorithm. The tcR package in R was used for shared clonotype analysis, with sharing normalized by the product of cloneset sizes. Out-of-frame nonproductive sequences were analyzed to study raw recombination free of thymic and clonal selection effects. Using fastp trimming at Q25 and MiXCR clonotype assembly, TCRdb reanalyzed the public sequencing data and kept in-frame beta chains. Each CDR3 protein appears once, grouped with its most common genes and DNA. TCRdb's processing, not the study's, gives the V and J calls here. The table for this sample lists about 790,000 distinct CDR3 sequences; 15% to 20% of them were counted only once. Roughly 13% of the sample belongs to the ten largest clones.

These data also formed part of another study, on T cells expressing NK-cell markers. From that second study: In sorted CD3+CD56+NKG2C+, CD3+CD56+NKG2C- and CD3+CD56-NKG2C+ T-cell subsets from 7 to 9 donors, TCR beta-chain repertoires were profiled. Seven of the eight sequenced donors were HCMV-seropositive and one was HCMV-seronegative. In several experiments an anti-gammadeltaTCR antibody was added to restrict sorting to alphabetaTCR-expressing T cells. In roughly 6 donors, the dominant CD3+CD56+NKG2C+ clonotypes ranked among the top 10 CD8+ clonotypes, making up roughly 1.0-8% of CD8+ T cells. Those dominant clonotypes were again the most abundant among CD3+CD56-NKG2C+ cells in several donors, at about 28.3-65%. Whether the expanded NKG2C-expressing T cell clones were specific for HCMV antigens remained unclear. The study sequenced eight donors, all healthy volunteers chosen at random: three men and five women. HCMV-specific IgG was detected in serum with a commercial ELISA kit to determine HCMV serostatus. Bulk peripheral blood T-cell repertoires were additionally sequenced from unsorted PBMC for several donors. MIGEC handled demultiplexing of the reads and grouping by UMI, while MiTCR was used to assemble and quantify clonotypes. To exclude erroneous sequences, any TCR cDNA sequence not supported by at least two reads was discarded. The tcR package was used for downstream repertoire analysis, and clonotypes were matched across fractions by CDR3 nucleotide sequence plus V segment. VDJmatch was used to annotate antigen specificity against VDJdb, with one amino acid substitution in CDR3 allowed.

The rearrangement joined TRBV7-2 to TRBJ2-7, with a weak D call of TRBD2 (5 bases match). The receptor's source is a woman aged 18-29 years in good health. Sequencing was performed on PBMCs. At the DNA level, the sequence is TGTGCCAGCAGCTTAATGGAGGTCGAGCAGTACTTC. Translated, it reads CASSLMEVEQYF.